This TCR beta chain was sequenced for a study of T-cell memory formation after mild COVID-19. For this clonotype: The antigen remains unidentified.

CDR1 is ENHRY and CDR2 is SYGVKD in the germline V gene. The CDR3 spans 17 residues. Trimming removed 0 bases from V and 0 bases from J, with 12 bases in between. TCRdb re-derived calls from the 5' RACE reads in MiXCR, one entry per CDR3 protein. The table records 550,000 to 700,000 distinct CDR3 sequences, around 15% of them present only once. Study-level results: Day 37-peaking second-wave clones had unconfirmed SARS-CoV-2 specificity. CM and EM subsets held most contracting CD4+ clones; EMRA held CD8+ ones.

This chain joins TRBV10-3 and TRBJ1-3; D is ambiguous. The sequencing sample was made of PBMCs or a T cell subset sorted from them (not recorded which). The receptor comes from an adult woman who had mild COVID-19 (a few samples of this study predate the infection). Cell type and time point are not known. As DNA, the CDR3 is TGTGCCATCAGTGAGTCGTTGCAGCTAAACTCTGGAAACACCATATATTTT. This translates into CAISESLQLNSGNTIYF.